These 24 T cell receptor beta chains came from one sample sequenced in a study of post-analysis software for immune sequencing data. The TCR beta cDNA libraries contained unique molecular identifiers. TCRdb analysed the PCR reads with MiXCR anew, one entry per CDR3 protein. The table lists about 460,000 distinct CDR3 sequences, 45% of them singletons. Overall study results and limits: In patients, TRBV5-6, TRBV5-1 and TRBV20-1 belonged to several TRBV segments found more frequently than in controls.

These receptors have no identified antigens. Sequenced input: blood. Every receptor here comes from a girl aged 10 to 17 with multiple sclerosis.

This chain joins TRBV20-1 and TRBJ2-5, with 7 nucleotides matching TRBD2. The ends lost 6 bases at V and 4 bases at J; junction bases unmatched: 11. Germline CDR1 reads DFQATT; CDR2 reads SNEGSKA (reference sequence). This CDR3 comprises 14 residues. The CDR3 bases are TGCAGTGCGCCCAGCGGGGTGGTGGGAGAGACCCAGTACTTC. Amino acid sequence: CSAPSGVVGETQYF.

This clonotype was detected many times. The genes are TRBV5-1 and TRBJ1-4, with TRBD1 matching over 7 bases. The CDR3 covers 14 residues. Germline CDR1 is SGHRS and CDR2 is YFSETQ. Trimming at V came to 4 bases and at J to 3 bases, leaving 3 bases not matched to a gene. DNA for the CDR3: TGCGCCAGCAGCAGGGGGCAGGCTAATGAAAAACTGTTTTTT. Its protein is CASSRGQANEKLFF.

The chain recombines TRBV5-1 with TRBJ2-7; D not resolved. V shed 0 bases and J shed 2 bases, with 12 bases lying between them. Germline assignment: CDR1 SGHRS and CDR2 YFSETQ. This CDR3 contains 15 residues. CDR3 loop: CASSLEWGFPYEQYF. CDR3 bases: TGCGCCAGCAGCTTGGAATGGGGTTTCCCCTACGAGCAGTACTTC.

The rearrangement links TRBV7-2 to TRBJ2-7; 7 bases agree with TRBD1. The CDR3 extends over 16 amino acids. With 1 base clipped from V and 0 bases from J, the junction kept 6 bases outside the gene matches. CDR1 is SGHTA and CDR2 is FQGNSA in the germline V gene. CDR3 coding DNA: TGTGCCAGCAGCTTAGACGGGACAGTCCTCTCCTACGAGCAGTACTTC. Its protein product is CASSLDGTVLSYEQYF. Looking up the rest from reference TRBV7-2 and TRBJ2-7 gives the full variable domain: GAGVSQSPSNKVTEKGKDVELRCDPISGHTALYWYRQSLGQGLEFLIYFQGNSAPDKSGLPSDRFSAERTGGSVSTLTIQRTQQEDSAVYLCASSLDGTVLSYEQYFGPGTRLTVT.

The CDR3 DNA reads TGTGCCAGCTCCCCAGGGGGGGTAGGCAATGAGCAGTTCTTC. Protein: CASSPGGVGNEQFF. This chain links TRBV28 with TRBJ2-1; D is tentatively TRBD1 or TRBD2 (7 bases each). With 8 bases removed from V and 6 bases from J, the gap between germline ends came to 17 bases. The CDR3 runs 14 residues. The germline gives CDR1 MDHEN, CDR2 SYDVKM.

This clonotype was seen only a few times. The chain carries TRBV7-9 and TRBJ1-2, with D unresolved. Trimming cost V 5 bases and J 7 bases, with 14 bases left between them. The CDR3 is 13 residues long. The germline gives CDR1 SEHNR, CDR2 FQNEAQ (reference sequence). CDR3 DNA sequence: TGTGCCAGCAGCCCTGAACATCTGGGTGGCTACACCTTC. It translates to CASSPEHLGGYTF.

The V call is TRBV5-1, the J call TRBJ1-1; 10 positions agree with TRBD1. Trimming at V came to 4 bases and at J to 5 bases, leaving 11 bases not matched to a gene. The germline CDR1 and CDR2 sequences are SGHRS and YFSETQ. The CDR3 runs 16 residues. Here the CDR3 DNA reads TGCGCCAGCAGCGTAACGACAGGGGGCGAAGGAACTGAAGCTTTCTTT. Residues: CASSVTTGGEGTEAFF.

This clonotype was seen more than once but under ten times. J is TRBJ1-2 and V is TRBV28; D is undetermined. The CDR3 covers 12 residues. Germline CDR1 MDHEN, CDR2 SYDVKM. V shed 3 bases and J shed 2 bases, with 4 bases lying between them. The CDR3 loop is CASSFGNYGYTF. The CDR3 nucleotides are TGTGCCAGCAGTTTCGGCAACTATGGCTACACCTTC.

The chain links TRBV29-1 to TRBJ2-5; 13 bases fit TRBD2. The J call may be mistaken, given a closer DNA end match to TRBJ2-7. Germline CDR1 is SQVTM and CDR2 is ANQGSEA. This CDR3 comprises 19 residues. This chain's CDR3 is CSVPRSGLAGAGRSYEQYF. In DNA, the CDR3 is TGCAGCGTCCCCCGTTCCGGACTAGCGGGAGCAGGGAGGTCCTACGAGCAGTACTTC.

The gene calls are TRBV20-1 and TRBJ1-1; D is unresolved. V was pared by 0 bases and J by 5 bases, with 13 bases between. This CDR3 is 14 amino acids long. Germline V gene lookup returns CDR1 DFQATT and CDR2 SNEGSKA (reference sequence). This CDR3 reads CSARDDREVTEAFF. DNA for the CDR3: TGCAGTGCTAGAGATGATCGGGAGGTGACTGAAGCTTTCTTT.

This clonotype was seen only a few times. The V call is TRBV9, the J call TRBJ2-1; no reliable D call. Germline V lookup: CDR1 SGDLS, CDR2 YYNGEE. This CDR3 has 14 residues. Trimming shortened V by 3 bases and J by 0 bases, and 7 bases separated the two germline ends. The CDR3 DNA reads TGTGCCAGCAGCGGGGCGCTCTCCTACAATGAGCAGTTCTTC. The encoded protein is CASSGALSYNEQFF.

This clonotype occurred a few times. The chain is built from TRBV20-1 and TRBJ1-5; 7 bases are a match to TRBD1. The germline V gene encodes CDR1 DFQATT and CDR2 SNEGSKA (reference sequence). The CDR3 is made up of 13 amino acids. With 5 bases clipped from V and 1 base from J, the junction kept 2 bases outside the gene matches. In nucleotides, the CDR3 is TGCAGTGCTCGGGACAGAAGCAATCAGCCCCAGCATTTT. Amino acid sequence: CSARDRSNQPQHF.

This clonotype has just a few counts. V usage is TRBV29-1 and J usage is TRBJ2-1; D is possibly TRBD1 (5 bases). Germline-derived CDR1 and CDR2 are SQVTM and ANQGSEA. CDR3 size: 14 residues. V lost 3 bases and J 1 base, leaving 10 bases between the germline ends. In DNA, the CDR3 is TGCAGCGTTGAGATAGGGGTGTCCTACAATGAGCAGTTCTTC. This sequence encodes CSVEIGVSYNEQFF.

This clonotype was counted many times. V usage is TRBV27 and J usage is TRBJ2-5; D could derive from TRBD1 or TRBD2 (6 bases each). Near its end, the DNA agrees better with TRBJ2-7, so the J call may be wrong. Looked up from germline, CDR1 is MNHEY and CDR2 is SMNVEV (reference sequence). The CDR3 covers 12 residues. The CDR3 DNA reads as TGTGCCAGCGGGTGGAGGGGGGACGAGCAGTACTTC. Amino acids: CASGWRGDEQYF.

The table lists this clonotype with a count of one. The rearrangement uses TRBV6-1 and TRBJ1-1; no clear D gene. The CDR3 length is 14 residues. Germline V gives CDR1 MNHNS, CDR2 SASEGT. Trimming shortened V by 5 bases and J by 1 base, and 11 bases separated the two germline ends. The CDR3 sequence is CASSPRARNTEAFF. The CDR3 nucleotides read TGTGCCAGCAGTCCCAGAGCAAGGAACACTGAAGCTTTCTTT.

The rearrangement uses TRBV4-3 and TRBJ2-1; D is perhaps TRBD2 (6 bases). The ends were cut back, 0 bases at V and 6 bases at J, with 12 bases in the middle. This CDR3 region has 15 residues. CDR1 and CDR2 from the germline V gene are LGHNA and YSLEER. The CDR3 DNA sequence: TGCGCCAGCAGCCAAGATGTCGGGGGTCGCAATGAGCAGTTCTTC. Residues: CASSQDVGGRNEQFF.

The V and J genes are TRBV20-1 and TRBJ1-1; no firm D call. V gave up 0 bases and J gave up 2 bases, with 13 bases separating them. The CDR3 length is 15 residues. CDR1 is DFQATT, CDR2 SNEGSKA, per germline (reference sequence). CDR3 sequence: CSARDPVDPNTEAFF. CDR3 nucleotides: TGCAGTGCTAGAGATCCGGTGGACCCAAACACTGAAGCTTTCTTT.

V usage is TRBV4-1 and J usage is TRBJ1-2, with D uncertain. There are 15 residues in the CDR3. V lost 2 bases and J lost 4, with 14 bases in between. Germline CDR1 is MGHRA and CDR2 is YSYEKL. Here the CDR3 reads CASSQFLGPSYGYTF. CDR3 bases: TGCGCCAGCAGCCAATTCCTTGGGCCCTCCTATGGCTACACCTTC.

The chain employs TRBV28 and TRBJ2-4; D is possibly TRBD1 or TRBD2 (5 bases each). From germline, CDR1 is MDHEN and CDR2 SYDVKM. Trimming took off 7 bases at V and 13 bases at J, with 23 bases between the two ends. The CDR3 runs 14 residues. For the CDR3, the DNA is TGTGCCAGCACCGGGCCGGGACCCCCAAACCCGCAGTACTTC. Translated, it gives CASTGPGPPNPQYF.

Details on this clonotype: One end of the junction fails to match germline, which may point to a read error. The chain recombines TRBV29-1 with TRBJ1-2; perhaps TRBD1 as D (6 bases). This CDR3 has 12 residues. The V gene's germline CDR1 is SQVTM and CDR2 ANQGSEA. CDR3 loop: CSAEGRGYGYTF. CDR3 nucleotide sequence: TGCAGCGCTGAAGGCAGGGGATATGGCTACACCTTC.

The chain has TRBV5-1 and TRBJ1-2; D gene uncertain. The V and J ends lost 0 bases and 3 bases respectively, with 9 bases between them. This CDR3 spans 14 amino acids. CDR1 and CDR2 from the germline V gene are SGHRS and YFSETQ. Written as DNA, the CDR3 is TGCGCCAGCAGCTTGGCCTCGGGAGACTATGGCTACACCTTC. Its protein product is CASSLASGDYGYTF.

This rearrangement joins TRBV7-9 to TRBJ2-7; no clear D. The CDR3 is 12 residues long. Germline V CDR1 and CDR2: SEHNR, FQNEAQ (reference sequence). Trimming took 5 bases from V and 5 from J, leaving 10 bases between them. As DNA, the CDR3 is TGTGCCAGCAGCGCAAGCCGAAACGAGCAGTACTTC. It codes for CASSASRNEQYF.

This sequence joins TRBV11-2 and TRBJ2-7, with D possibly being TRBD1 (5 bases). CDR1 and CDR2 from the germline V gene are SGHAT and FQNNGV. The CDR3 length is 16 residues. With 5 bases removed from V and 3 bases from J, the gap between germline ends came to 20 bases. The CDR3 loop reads CASSRGRGFSGYEQYF. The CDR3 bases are TGTGCCAGCAGCCGCGGTAGGGGCTTCTCGGGCTACGAGCAGTACTTC.

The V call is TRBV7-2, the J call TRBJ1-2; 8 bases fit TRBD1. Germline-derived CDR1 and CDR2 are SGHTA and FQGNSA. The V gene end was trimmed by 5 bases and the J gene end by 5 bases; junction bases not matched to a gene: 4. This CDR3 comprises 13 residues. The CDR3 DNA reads TGTGCCAGCAGCGCCGGACAGGGTTATGGCTACACCTTC. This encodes CASSAGQGYGYTF.